Given below is one TCR beta chain in context. The sample is drawn from a study of blood T cell repertoires in COVID-19. This CDR3 contains 16 residues. The junction had 7 bases not matched to a gene; V was cut back by 3 bases and J by 6 bases. The germline V gene has CDR1 KGHSH and CDR2 LQKENI. Measured with immunoSEQ multiplex PCR; TCRdb has only the in-frame clones, and not every one. This table holds roughly 100,000 clones, approximately 80% found once. The chain combines TRBV18 with TRBJ2-1; 11 bases match TRBD2. The sequence derives from a human donor in a cohort sampled during active COVID-19. The sequenced material came from peripheral blood. DNA for the CDR3: TGTGCCAGCTCACCTTTAGCGGGGGGGCCAAGCAATGAGCAGTTCTTC. Amino acids: CASSPLAGGPSNEQFF. Using reference TRBV18 and TRBJ2-1 for the parts outside the CDR3, the full variable domain is NAGVMQNPRHLVRRRGQEARLRCSPMKGHSHVYWYRQLPEEGLKFMVYLQKENIIDESGMPKERFSAEFPKEGPSILRIQQVVRGDSAAYFCASSPLAGGPSNEQFFGPGTRLTVL.